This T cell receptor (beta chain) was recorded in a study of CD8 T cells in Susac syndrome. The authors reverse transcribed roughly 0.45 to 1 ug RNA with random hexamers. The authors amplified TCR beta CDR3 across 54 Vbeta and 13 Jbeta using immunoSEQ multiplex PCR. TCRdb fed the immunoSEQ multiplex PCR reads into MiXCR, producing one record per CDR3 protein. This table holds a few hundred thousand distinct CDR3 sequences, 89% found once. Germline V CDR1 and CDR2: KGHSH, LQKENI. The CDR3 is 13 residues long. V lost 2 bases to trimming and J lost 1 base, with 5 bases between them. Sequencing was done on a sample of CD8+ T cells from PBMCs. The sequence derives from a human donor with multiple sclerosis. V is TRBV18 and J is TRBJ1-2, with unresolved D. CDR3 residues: CASSPEFNYGYTF. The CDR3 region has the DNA TGTGCCAGCTCACCAGAATTTAACTATGGCTACACCTTC.